The source of this T cell receptor beta chain is a study of blood T cell repertoires in COVID-19. Some clones are missing from TCRdb's copy, which holds only in-frame ones; the method was immunoSEQ multiplex PCR. This table holds some 54,000 clones, 91% found once. This sequence originates from a man in his 60s with acute or convalescent COVID-19. The source material was peripheral blood.

In nucleotides, the CDR3 is TGTGCCAGCAGCCTTACCTCGGACGAGCAGTACTTC. This sequence encodes CASSLTSDEQYF. V gene TRBV3-1 (or the pseudogene TRBV3-2) combines with J gene TRBJ2-7; D not certain. The CDR3 spans 12 residues. V gave up 4 bases and J gave up 5 bases, with 9 bases separating them. Germline lookup yields CDR1 LGHDT and CDR2 YNNKEL (reference sequence).